The 29 T cell receptor beta chains given below trace back to one sample, sequenced in a study of blood T cell repertoires in COVID-19. Using immunoSEQ multiplex PCR, the repertoire was profiled, and TCRdb retains in-frame clones only, with some absent. The sample lists around 83,000 clones, approximately 86% occurring once. Sequenced: peripheral blood. Source of these receptors: a man older than 75 with active or convalescent COVID-19.

This chain links TRBV5-4 with TRBJ1-2, with 10 bases matching TRBD1. This CDR3 is built from 13 residues. Germline V CDR1 and CDR2: SGHNT, YYREEE (reference sequence). The trim removed 4 bases at V and 5 bases at J, leaving 2 bases unmatched. CDR3 region: CASSLDRGYGYTF. CDR3 DNA: TGTGCCAGCAGCCTGGACAGGGGGTATGGCTACACCTTC.

This chain joins TRBV28 and TRBJ1-2; 8 nucleotides line up with TRBD1. The CDR3 length is 15 residues. V gave up 5 bases and J gave up 4 bases; unmatched junction bases: 9. Germline loops: CDR1 MDHEN, CDR2 SYDVKM. CDR3 nucleotide sequence: TGTGCCAGCAGTGACCCCAGGGGGCGGGTCTATGGCTACACCTTC. The encoded protein is CASSDPRGRVYGYTF.

The J gene is TRBJ1-4, the V gene TRBV19; 7 bases match TRBD1. Germline V gene lookup returns CDR1 LNHDA and CDR2 SQIVND (reference sequence). The CDR3 covers 13 residues. J was trimmed by 5 bases and V by 8 bases; bases with no gene match: 5. DNA of the CDR3: TGTGCCAGTTCGGGGACAGCAAATGAAAAACTGTTTTTT. Amino acids: CASSGTANEKLFF.

DNA for the CDR3: TGCGCCAGCAGCCCTGGGACAGTGGGGGCCGGGCCCCAGCATTTT. This encodes CASSPGTVGAGPQHF. The V gene is TRBV5-1, the J gene TRBJ1-5, with 7 bases matching TRBD1. V was pared by 4 bases and J by 9 bases, with 13 bases of the junction left unmatched. The CDR3 totals 15 residues. CDR1 and CDR2 (germline): SGHRS, YFSETQ.

This clone was recorded only once. The rearrangement joins TRBV7-9 to TRBJ2-3; D possibly corresponds to TRBD2 (5 bases). The CDR3 is 13 amino acids. Germline values: CDR1 SEHNR, CDR2 FQNEAQ (reference sequence). V lost 5 bases to trimming and J lost 1 base, with 7 bases between them. Here the CDR3 reads CASSQAGTDTQYF. In nucleotides, the CDR3 is TGTGCCAGCAGCCAAGCGGGCACAGATACGCAGTATTTT.

The rearrangement links TRBV24-1 to TRBJ2-5; no clear D. Germline lookup yields CDR1 KGHDR and CDR2 SFDVKD. Trimming took off 3 bases at V and 0 bases at J, with 4 bases between the two ends. CDR3 size: 13 residues. DNA for the CDR3: TGTGCCACCAGTGATGCGTACCAAGAGACCCAGTACTTC. Translated: CATSDAYQETQYF.

This sequence joins TRBV6-6 and TRBJ2-2, with D hard to call. V was pared by 6 bases and J by 4 bases, with 6 bases between. Looked up from germline, CDR1 is MNHNY and CDR2 is SVGAGI (reference sequence). This CDR3 comprises 12 residues. The CDR3 DNA reads TGTGCCAGCAGAGACACCACCGGGGAGCTGTTTTTT. Encoded protein: CASRDTTGELFF.

The CDR3 spells CASRVSGSYEQYV. The CDR3 DNA sequence: TGTGCCAGCAGGGTTAGCGGGAGTTACGAGCAGTACGTC. V is TRBV2 and J is TRBJ2-7, with 9 bases lining up with TRBD2. The ends lost 6 bases at V and 4 bases at J; junction bases unmatched: 4. The CDR3 totals 13 residues. From germline, CDR1 is SNHLY and CDR2 FYNNEI.

There are many counts of this clone. The chain employs TRBV5-1 and TRBJ2-2; a possible D gene is TRBD1 (6 bases). The ends were cut back, 4 bases at V and 0 bases at J, with 16 bases in the middle. Germline V lookup: CDR1 SGHRS, CDR2 YFSETQ. This CDR3 contains 17 residues. CDR3 nucleotide sequence: TGCGCCAGCAGCGCCGGACACAGGGATCCGAACACCGGGGAGCTGTTTTTT. Protein: CASSAGHRDPNTGELFF.

The chain combines TRBV5-1 with TRBJ2-3, with a possible D match to TRBD1 (5 bases). V was shortened by 1 base and J by 0 bases, with 9 bases between the two germline ends. Germline CDR1 SGHRS, CDR2 YFSETQ. This CDR3 contains 15 residues. This chain's CDR3 is CASSLHPGSTDTQYF. The CDR3, as DNA: TGCGCCAGCAGCTTGCATCCAGGGAGCACAGATACGCAGTATTTT.

The J gene is TRBJ2-3, the V gene TRBV30, with unresolved D. CDR1 is GTSNPN and CDR2 is SVGIG in the germline V gene (reference sequence). V was trimmed by 0 bases and J by 6 bases, leaving 4 bases between them. The CDR3 runs to 11 residues. Here the CDR3 DNA reads TGTGCCTGGAGTGTACGGGATACGCAGTATTTT. Amino acid sequence: CAWSVRDTQYF.

The chain uses TRBV4-1 and TRBJ2-4; the D is unclear. The germline V gene has CDR1 MGHRA and CDR2 YSYEKL. The germline V and J ends were trimmed by 4 bases and 3 bases, with 16 bases remaining between them. The CDR3 is made up of 16 amino acids. In DNA form, the CDR3 reads TGCGCCAGCAGCCGAGGAGATCACGGTGACAAAAACATTCAGTACTTC. This translates into CASSRGDHGDKNIQYF.

The J gene is TRBJ1-2, the V gene TRBV6-5, with D perhaps matching TRBD1 (5 bases). The V and J ends lost 7 bases and 2 bases respectively, with 17 bases between them. The germline V gene has CDR1 MNHEY and CDR2 SVGAGI. This CDR3 comprises 15 residues. CDR3 nucleotide sequence: TGTGCCAGCAATCCCACAGACAGAACAAACTATGGCTACACCTTC. This codes for CASNPTDRTNYGYTF.

This clone has only one observation. The chain employs TRBV28 and TRBJ1-1, with D possibly being TRBD1 (6 bases). CDR1 and CDR2 from the germline V gene are MDHEN and SYDVKM. V dropped 8 bases and J dropped 1 base, with 17 bases sitting between them. The CDR3 has 15 amino acids. CDR3 amino acids: CASLPTPTGNTEAFF. CDR3 DNA: TGTGCCAGCCTCCCGACTCCGACAGGGAACACTGAAGCTTTCTTT.

This clone was counted between two and nine times. This rearrangement joins TRBV2 to TRBJ1-6, with D tentatively TRBD1 (6 bases). V was pared by 2 bases and J by 9 bases, with 17 bases between. Germline V gene lookup returns CDR1 SNHLY and CDR2 FYNNEI. The CDR3 spans 16 residues. The CDR3 sequence: CASSETGQRAGSPLHF. The CDR3 bases are TGTGCCAGCAGTGAAACCGGACAGAGGGCCGGTTCACCCCTCCACTTT. Variable domain in full (rest from reference TRBV2 and TRBJ1-6): EPEVTQTPSHQVTQMGQEVILRCVPISNHLYFYWYRQILGQKVEFLVSFYNNEISEKSEIFDDQFSVERPDGSNFTLKIRSTKLEDSAMYFCASSETGQRAGSPLHFGNGTRLTVT.

The chain employs TRBV7-8 and TRBJ1-6, with 7 bases lining up with TRBD1. This CDR3 comprises 14 residues. The germline gives CDR1 SGHVS, CDR2 FQNEAQ. J gave up 10 bases and V 5 bases, and 8 bases lay outside the gene matches. The CDR3 loop reads CASSIDRVGSPLHF. The CDR3 nucleotides are TGTGCCAGCAGCATCGACAGGGTAGGCTCACCCCTCCACTTT. The full variable domain, its missing parts supplied by reference TRBV7-8 and TRBJ1-6, is GAGVSQSPRYKVAKRGQDVALRCDPISGHVSLFWYQQALGQGPEFLTYFQNEAQLDKSGLPSDRFFAERPEGSVSTLKIQRTQQEDSAVYLCASSIDRVGSPLHFGNGTRLTVT.

J is TRBJ2-5 and V is TRBV10-1; D is possibly TRBD2 (6 bases). CDR1 is WNHNN, CDR2 SYGVQD, per germline (reference sequence). The CDR3 is 11 amino acids. CDR3 nucleotides: TGCGCGGAGCGGGACCAAGAGACCCAGTACTTC. Translating it yields CAERDQETQYF.

Only one count was recorded for this clone. V and J are TRBV19 and TRBJ1-3, with D tentatively TRBD1 (6 bases). V lost 7 bases, J lost 3 bases, and 10 bases lay in between. Germline V lookup: CDR1 LNHDA, CDR2 SQIVND (reference sequence). The CDR3 runs to 13 residues. CDR3 bases: TGTGCCAGTAAGGACAGCGGTGGAAACACCATATATTTT. Translating gives CASKDSGGNTIYF.

V usage is TRBV3-1 (or the pseudogene TRBV3-2) and J usage is TRBJ1-1; a possible D gene is TRBD1 (6 bases). The CDR3 extends over 14 amino acids. Trimming shortened V by 5 bases and J by 4 bases, and 14 bases separated the two germline ends. Germline CDR1 is LGHDT and CDR2 is YNNKEL (reference sequence). CDR3 sequence reads: CASSTTGYGTEAFF. The CDR3 DNA reads TGTGCCAGCAGCACTACAGGGTATGGCACTGAAGCTTTCTTT.

The chain couples TRBV7-9 to TRBJ1-1; perhaps TRBD1 as D (5 bases). From germline, CDR1 is SEHNR and CDR2 FQNEAQ (reference sequence). The CDR3 is made up of 14 amino acids. Trimming shortened V by 1 base and J by 2 bases, and 8 bases separated the two germline ends. DNA of the CDR3: TGTGCCAGCAGCTTAGAACAGGATAACACTGAAGCTTTCTTT. As protein: CASSLEQDNTEAFF.

CDR3 loop: CASSPSGSYNNEQFF. Here the CDR3 DNA reads TGTGCCAGCAGCCCTAGCGGGAGTTATAACAATGAGCAGTTCTTC. The rearrangement uses TRBV7-9 and TRBJ2-1; 10 nucleotides agree with TRBD2. CDR1 SEHNR and CDR2 FQNEAQ come from the germline V gene (reference sequence). The junction had 6 bases not matched to a gene; V was cut back by 5 bases and J by 5 bases. The CDR3 has 15 residues.

On this clone itself: The sample has other DNA sequences that encode this CDR3 too. Here the CDR3 DNA reads TGCAGCGTGGACTTACAGGGCATCGCTGAAGCTTTCTTT. The encoded protein is CSVDLQGIAEAFF. This chain links TRBV29-1 with TRBJ1-1, with D possibly matching TRBD1 (6 bases). Germline V lookup: CDR1 SQVTM, CDR2 ANQGSEA. This CDR3 comprises 13 residues. V was shortened by 6 bases and J by 6 bases, with 17 bases between the two germline ends. Together with reference TRBV29-1 and TRBJ1-1, the CDR3 gives the full variable domain: SAVISQKPSRDICQRGTSLTIQCQVDSQVTMMFWYRQQPGQSLTLIATANQGSEATYESGFVIDKFPISRPNLTFSTLTVSNMSPEDSSIYLCSVDLQGIAEAFFGQGTRLTVV.

The chain links TRBV18 to TRBJ2-1, with 7 bases fitting TRBD2. After removal of 3 bases from V and 0 bases from J, the junction contained 8 bases not matched to a gene. Per germline, CDR1 KGHSH and CDR2 LQKENI. The CDR3 totals 17 residues. DNA for the CDR3: TGTGCCAGCTCACCCCAGGGAGCGGGAAGCTCCTACAATGAGCAGTTCTTC. Translation: CASSPQGAGSSYNEQFF.

V is TRBV5-1 and J is TRBJ2-7; 8 bases are a match to TRBD1. The CDR3 consists of 16 residues. Trimming at V came to 0 bases and at J to 5 bases, leaving 10 bases not matched to a gene. Germline loops: CDR1 SGHRS, CDR2 YFSETQ. The CDR3 here is CASSLVSRTGTDEQYV. CDR3 in DNA: TGCGCCAGCAGCTTGGTGAGTCGGACAGGGACGGACGAGCAGTACGTC.

The chain carries TRBV5-4 and TRBJ2-1; 12 positions agree with TRBD2. The germline gives CDR1 SGHNT, CDR2 YYREEE (reference sequence). The length of the CDR3 is 16 residues. J lost 10 bases, V lost 4 bases, and 12 bases had no gene match. CDR3 in amino acids: CASSARPSGGAWEQFF. The CDR3 nucleotides are TGTGCCAGCAGCGCTCGTCCTAGCGGGGGGGCATGGGAGCAGTTCTTC. Looking up the rest from reference TRBV5-4 and TRBJ2-1 gives the full variable domain: ETGVTQSPTHLIKTRGQQVTLRCSSQSGHNTVSWYQQALGQGPQFIFQYYREEENGRGNFPPRFSGLQFPNYSSELNVNALELDDSALYLCASSARPSGGAWEQFFGPGTRLTVL.

The chain has TRBV10-2 and TRBJ2-7; tentative D call: TRBD2 (6 bases). The CDR3 consists of 14 residues. Trimming took 6 bases from V and 4 from J, leaving 16 bases between them. The V gene's germline CDR1 is WSHSY and CDR2 SAAADI. The chain's CDR3 is CASRPGGDGYEQYV. The DNA of the CDR3 is TGCGCCAGCAGGCCCGGAGGGGATGGATACGAGCAGTACGTC.

The count of this clone is one. This rearrangement joins TRBV7-3 to TRBJ2-2; 12 bases match TRBD2. CDR3 size: 18 residues. V shed 0 bases and J 6 bases; nucleotides not matched to a gene: 8. CDR1 is SGHTA, CDR2 FQGTGA, per germline. DNA of the CDR3: TGTGCCAGCAGCTTAACCCCCCCTCTAGCGGGAGGGGCCGGGGAGCTGTTTTTT. Protein: CASSLTPPLAGGAGELFF.

This chain links TRBV7-2 with TRBJ1-1; D remains ambiguous. With 5 bases removed from V and 7 bases from J, the gap between germline ends came to 20 bases. CDR1 is SGHTA and CDR2 is FQGNSA in the germline V gene. The CDR3 has 15 residues. In DNA form, the CDR3 reads TGTGCCAGCAGCCCCCGATGGGGAGGGTATAGTGAAGCTTTCTTT. It encodes CASSPRWGGYSEAFF.

V and J are TRBV29-1 and TRBJ1-6; the D is unclear. CDR3 length: 13 amino acids. V gave up 7 bases and J gave up 6 bases, with 13 bases separating them. CDR1 and CDR2 (germline): SQVTM, ANQGSEA. CDR3 sequence: CSASGGPNSPLHF. The CDR3 DNA sequence: TGCAGCGCCTCCGGTGGGCCTAATTCACCCCTCCACTTT.